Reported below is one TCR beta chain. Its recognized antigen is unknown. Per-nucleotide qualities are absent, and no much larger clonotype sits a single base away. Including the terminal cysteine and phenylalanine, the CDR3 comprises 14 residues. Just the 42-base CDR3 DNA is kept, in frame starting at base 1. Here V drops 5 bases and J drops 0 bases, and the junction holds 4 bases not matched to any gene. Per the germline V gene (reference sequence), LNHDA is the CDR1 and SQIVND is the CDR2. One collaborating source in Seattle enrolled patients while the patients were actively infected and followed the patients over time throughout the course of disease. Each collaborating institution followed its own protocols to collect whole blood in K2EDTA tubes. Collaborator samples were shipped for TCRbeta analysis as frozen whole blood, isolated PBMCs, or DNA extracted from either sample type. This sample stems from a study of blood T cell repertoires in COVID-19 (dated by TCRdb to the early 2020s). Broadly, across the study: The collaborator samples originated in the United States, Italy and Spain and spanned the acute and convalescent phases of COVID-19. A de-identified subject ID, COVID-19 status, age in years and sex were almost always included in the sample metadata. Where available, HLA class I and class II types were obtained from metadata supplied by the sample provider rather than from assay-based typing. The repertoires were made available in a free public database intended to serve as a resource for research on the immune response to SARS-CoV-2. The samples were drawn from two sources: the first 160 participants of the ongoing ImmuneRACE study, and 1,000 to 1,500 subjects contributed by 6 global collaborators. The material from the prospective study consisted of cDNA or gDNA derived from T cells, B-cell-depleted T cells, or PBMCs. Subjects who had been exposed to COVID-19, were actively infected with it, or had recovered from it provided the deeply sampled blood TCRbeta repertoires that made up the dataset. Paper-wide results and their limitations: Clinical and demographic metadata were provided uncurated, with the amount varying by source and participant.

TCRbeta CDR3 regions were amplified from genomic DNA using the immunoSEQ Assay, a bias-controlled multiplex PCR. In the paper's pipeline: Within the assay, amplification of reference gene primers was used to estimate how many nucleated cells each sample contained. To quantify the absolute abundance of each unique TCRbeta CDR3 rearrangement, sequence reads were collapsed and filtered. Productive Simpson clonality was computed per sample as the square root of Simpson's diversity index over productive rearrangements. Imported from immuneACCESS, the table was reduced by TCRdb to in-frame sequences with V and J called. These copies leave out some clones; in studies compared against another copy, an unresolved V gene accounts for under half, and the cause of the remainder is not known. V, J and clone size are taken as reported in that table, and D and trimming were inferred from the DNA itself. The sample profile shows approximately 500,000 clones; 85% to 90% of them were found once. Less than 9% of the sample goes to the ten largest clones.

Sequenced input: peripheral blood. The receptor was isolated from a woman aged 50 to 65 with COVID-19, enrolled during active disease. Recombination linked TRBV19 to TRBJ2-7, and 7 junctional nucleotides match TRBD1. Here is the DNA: TGTGCCAGTAGTGACAGGGAGACCTCCTACGAGCAGTACTTC. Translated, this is CASSDRETSYEQYF. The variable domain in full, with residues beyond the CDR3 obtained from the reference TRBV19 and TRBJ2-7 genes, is DGGITQSPKYLFRKEGQNVTLSCEQNLNHDAMYWYRQDPGQGLRLIYYSQIVNDFQKGDIAEGYSVSREKKESFPLTVTSAQKNPTAFYLCASSDRETSYEQYFGPGTRLTVT.